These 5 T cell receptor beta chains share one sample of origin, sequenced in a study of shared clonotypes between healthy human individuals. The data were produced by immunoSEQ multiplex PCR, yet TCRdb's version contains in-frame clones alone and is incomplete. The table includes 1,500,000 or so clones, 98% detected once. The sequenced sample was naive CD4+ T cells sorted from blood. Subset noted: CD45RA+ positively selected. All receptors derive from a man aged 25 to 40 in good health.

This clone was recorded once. The CDR3 loop is CASSEAASGPGEYRGISYNEQFF. DNA of the CDR3: TGTGCCAGCAGTGAAGCGGCTAGCGGGCCCGGGGAATACCGTGGGATCTCCTACAATGAGCAGTTCTTC. This chain joins TRBV2 and TRBJ2-1, with 8 bases matching TRBD2. Germline assignment: CDR1 SNHLY and CDR2 FYNNEI. The CDR3 sequence is 23 residues long. J lost 0 bases, V lost 0 bases, and 22 bases had no gene match.

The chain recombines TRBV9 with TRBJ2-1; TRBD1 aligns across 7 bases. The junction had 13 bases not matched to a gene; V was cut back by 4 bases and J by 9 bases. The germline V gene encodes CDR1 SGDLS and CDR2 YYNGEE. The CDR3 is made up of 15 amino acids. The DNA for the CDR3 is TGTGCCAGCAGCCCCCACCCCGACAGGGTTGGTGAGCAGTTCTTC. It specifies CASSPHPDRVGEQFF.

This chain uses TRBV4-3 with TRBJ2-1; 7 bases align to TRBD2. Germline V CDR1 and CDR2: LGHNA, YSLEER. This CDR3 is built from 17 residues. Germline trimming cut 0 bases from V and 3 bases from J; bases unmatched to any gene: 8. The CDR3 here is CASSQDTARDYYNEQFF. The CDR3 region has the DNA TGCGCCAGCAGCCAAGATACGGCGCGGGACTACTACAATGAGCAGTTCTTC.

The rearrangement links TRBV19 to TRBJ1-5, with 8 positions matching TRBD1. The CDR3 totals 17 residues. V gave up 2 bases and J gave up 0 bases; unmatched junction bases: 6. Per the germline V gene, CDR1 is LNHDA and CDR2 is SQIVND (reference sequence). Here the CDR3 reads CASSIHQGAGSNQPQHF. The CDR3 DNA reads TGTGCCAGTAGTATACATCAGGGGGCAGGTAGCAATCAGCCCCAGCATTTT. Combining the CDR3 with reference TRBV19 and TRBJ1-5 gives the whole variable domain DGGITQSPKYLFRKEGQNVTLSCEQNLNHDAMYWYRQDPGQGLRLIYYSQIVNDFQKGDIAEGYSVSREKKESFPLTVTSAQKNPTAFYLCASSIHQGAGSNQPQHFGDGTRLSIL.

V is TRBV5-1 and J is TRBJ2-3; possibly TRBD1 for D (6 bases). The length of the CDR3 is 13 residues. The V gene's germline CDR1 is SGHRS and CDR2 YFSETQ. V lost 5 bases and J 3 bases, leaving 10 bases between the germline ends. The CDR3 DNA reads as TGCGCCAGCAGACAGGGTTATACAGATACGCAGTATTTT. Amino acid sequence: CASRQGYTDTQYF.